The entry below gives a single T cell receptor (beta chain) sequence along with its context. Its antigen is currently unknown. This sample stems from a study of T-cell memory formation after mild COVID-19. Points from the study as a whole: Some clones that responded were present in memory (sampled pre-infection), which suggests cross-reactive memory joined.

Researchers used 5'RACE with constant-segment primers to make TCR alpha and TCR beta cDNA libraries that carry sample barcodes and UMIs. TCRdb re-derived calls from the 5' RACE reads in MiXCR, one entry per CDR3 protein. The profile shows 210,000 or so distinct CDR3 sequences, 27% of them singletons. V shed 7 bases and J shed 0 bases, with 15 bases lying between them. The CDR3 runs 15 residues. Germline CDR1 and CDR2: MNHEY and SVGAGI. The origin of this receptor is an adult woman who had mild COVID-19 (a few samples of this study predate the infection). Cell type and time point are not known. The genes are TRBV6-5 and TRBJ1-2; the D is unclear. The material sequenced was PBMCs or a T cell subset sorted from them (not recorded which). The CDR3 region has the DNA TGTGCCAGCACCCGGACTCTTGGAGCTAACTATGGCTACACCTTC. Translated: CASTRTLGANYGYTF.